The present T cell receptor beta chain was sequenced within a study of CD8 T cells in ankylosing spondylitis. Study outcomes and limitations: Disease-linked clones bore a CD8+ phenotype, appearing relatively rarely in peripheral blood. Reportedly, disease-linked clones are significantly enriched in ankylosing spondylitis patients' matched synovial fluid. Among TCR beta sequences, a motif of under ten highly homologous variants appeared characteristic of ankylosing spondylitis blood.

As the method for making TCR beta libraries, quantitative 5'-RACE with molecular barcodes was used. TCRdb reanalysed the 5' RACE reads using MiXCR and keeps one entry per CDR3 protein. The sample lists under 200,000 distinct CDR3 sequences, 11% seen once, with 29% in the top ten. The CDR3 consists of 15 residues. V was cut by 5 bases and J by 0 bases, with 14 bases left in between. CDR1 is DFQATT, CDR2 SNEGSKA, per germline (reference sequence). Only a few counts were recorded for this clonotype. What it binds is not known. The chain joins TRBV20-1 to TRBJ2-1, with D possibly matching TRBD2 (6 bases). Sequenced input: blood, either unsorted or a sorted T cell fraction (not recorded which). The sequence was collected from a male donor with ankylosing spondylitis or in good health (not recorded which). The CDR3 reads CSAAADGSSYNEQFF. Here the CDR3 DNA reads TGCAGTGCTGCGGCGGACGGGAGCTCCTACAATGAGCAGTTCTTC.